This TCR beta chain was observed in a study of T cell changes during pregnancy in multiple sclerosis. The data were produced by immunoSEQ multiplex PCR, yet TCRdb's version contains in-frame clones alone and is incomplete. The table records more than 90,000 clones, approximately 92% of them present only once. This specimen consisted of peripheral blood, obtained after pregnancy. This receptor was obtained from a female donor with multiple sclerosis, enrolled in a pregnancy study.

The CDR3 DNA sequence: TGTGCCAGCAGCGTAGGTAGCTCGACCTACGAGCAGTACTTC. This codes for CASSVGSSTYEQYF. The V call is TRBV9, the J call TRBJ2-7; D not certain. Germline CDR1 and CDR2: SGDLS and YYNGEE. The length of the CDR3 is 14 residues. The V end was cut by 0 bases, the J end by 2 bases, with 9 bases between. Full variable domain (remainder filled in from reference TRBV9 and TRBJ2-7): DSGVTQTPKHLITATGQRVTLRCSPRSGDLSVYWYQQSLDQGLQFLIQYYNGEERAKGNILERFSAQQFPDLHSELNLSSLELGDSALYFCASSVGSSTYEQYFGPGTRLTVT.